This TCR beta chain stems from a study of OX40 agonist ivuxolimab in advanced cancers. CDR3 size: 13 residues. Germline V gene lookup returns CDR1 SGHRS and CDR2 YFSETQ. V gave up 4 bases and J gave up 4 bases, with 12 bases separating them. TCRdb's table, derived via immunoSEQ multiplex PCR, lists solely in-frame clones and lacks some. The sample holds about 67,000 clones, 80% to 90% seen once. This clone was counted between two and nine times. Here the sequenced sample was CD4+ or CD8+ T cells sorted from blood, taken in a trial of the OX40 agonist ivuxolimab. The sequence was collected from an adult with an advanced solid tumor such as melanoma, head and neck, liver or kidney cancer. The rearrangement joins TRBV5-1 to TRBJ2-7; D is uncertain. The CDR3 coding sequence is TGCGCCAGCAGCCCCACCGCTAGATACGAGCAGTACTTC. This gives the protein CASSPTARYEQYF.